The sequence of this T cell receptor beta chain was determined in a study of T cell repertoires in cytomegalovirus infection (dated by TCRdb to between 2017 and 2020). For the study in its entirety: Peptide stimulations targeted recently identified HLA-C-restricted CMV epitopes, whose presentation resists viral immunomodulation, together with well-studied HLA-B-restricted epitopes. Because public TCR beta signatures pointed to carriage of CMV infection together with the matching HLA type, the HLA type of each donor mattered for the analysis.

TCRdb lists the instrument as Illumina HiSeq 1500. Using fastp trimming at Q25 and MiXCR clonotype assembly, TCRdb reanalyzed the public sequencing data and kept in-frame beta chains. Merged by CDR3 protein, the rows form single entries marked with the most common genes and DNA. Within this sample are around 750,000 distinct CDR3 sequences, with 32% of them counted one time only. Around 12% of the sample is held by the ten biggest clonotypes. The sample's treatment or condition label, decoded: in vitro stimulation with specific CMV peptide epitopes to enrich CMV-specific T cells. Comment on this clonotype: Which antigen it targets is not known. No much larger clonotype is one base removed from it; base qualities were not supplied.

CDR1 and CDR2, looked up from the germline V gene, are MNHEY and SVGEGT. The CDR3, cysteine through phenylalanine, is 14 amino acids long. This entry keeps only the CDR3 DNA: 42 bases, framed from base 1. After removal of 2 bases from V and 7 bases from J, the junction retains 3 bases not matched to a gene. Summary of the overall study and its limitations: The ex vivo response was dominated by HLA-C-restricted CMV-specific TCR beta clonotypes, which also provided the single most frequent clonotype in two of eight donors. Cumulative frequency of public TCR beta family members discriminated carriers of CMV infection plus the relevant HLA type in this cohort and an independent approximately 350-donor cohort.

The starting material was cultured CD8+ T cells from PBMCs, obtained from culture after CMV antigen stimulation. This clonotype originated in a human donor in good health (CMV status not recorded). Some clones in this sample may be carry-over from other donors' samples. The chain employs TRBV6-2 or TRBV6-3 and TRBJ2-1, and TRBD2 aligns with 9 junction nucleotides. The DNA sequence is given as TGTGCCAGCAGTTACCTAGCGGGGAGGAATGAGCAGTTCTTC. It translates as CASSYLAGRNEQFF.